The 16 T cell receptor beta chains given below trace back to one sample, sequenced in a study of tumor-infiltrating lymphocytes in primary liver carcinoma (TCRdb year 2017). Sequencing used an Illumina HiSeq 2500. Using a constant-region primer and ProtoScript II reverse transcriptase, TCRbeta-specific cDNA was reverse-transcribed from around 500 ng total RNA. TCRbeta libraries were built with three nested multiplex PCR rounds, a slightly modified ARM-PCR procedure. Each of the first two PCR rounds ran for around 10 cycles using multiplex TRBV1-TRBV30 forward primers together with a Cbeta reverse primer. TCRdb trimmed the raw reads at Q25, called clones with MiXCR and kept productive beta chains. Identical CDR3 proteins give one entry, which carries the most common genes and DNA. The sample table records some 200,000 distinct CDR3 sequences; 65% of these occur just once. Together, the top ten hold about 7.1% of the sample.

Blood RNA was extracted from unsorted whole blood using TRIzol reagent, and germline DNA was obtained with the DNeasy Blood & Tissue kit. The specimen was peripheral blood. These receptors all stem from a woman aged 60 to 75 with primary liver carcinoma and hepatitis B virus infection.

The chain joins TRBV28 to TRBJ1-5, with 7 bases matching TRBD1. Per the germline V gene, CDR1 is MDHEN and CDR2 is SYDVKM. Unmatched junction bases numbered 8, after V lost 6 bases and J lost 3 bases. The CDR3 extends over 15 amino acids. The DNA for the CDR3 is TGTGCCAGCAGACGGGACAGAGGTCCCAATCAGCCCCAGCATTTT. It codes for CASRRDRGPNQPQHF.

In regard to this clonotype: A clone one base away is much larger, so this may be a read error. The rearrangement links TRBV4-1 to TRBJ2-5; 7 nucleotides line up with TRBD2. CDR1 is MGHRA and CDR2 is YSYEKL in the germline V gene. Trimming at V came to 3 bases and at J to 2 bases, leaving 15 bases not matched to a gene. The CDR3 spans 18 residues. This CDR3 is CASSHALLGGLIQETQYF. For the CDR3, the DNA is TGCGCCAGCAGCCACGCTCTATTGGGGGGACTAATACAAGAGACCCAGTACTTC.

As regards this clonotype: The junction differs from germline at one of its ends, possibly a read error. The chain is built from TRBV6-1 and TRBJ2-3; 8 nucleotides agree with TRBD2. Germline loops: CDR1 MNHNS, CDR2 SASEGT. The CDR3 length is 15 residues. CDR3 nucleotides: TGTGCCAGCACGATGGTTAGCGGGGTTACAGATAGGCAGTATTTT. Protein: CASTMVSGVTDRQYF.

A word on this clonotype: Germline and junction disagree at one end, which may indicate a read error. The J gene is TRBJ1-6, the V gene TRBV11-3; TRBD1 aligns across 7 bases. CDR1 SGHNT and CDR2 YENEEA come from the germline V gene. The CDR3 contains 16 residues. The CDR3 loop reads CARSSTRDSDNSPLHF. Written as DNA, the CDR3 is TGTGCCAGAAGCTCAACACGGGACAGTGATAATTCACCCCTCCACTTT.

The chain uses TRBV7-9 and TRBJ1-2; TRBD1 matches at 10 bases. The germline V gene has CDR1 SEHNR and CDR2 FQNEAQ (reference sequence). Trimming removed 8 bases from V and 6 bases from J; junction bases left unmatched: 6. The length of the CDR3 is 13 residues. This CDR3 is CASGGGTGDGYTF. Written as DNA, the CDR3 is TGTGCCAGCGGCGGTGGGACAGGGGATGGCTACACCTTC.

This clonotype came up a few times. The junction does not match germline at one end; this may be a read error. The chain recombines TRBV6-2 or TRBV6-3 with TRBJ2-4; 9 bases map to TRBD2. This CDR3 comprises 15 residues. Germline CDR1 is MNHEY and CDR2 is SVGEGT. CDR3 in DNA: TGTGCCAGCAGTGGTTCGGGACTAGCCAAAGACATTCAGTATTTC. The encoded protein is CASSGSGLAKDIQYF.

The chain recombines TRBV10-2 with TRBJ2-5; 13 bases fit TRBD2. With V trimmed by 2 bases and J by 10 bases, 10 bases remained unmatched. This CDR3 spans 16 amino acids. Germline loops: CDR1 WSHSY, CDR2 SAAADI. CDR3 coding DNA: TGCGCCAGCAGTGAGGTACTAGCGGGAGGGCGAAAGATCCAGTACTTC. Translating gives CASSEVLAGGRKIQYF.

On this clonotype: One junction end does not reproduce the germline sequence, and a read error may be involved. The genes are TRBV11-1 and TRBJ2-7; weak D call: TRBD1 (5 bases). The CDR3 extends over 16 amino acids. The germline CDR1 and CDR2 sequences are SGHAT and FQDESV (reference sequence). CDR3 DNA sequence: TGTGCCAGCAGCTTAGCCCCAGGACATGCAGTCTACGCGCAGTACTTC. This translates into CASSLAPGHAVYAQYF.

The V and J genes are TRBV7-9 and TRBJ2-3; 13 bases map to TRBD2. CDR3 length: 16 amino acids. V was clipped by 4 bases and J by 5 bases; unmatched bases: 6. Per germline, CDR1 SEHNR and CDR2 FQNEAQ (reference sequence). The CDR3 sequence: CASSSWTSGSLDTQYF. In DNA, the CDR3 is TGTGCCAGCAGCTCCTGGACTAGCGGGAGCCTAGATACGCAGTATTTT.

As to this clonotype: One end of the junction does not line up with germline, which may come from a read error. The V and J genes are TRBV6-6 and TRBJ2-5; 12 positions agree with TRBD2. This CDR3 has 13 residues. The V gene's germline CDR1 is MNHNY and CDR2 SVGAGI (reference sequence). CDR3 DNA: TGTGCCACTAGGACTAGCGGGAAAGAGACCCAGCACTTC. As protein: CATRTSGKETQHF.

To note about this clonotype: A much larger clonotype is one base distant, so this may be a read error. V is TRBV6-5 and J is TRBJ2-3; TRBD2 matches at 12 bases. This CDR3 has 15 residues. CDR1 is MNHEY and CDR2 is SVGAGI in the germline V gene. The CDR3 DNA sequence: TGTGCCGGCAGAGGACTAGCGGGATTTATTGATACGCAGTATTTT. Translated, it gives CAGRGLAGFIDTQYF.

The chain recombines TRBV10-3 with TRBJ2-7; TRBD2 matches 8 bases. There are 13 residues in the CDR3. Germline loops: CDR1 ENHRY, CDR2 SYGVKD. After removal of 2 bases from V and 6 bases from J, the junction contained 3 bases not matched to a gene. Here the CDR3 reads CAISEPRGGEQYF. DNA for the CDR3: TGTGCCATCAGTGAGCCCCGGGGGGGCGAGCAGTACTTC.

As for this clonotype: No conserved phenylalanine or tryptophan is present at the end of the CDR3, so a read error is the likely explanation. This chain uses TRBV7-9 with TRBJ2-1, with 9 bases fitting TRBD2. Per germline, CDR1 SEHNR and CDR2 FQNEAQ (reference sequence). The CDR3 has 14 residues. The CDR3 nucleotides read TGTGCCAGTAGCTTGAGTGGCCTAGCGGGGTCGCAGTTCATC. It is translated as CASSLSGLAGSQFI.

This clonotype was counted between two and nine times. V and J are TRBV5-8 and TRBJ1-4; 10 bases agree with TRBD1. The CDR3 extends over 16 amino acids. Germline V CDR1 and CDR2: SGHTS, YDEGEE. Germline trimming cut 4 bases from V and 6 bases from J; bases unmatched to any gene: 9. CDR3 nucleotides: TGTGCCAGCAGCCCGGGACAGGGGCGCTCCCATGAAAAACTGTTTTTT. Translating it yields CASSPGQGRSHEKLFF.

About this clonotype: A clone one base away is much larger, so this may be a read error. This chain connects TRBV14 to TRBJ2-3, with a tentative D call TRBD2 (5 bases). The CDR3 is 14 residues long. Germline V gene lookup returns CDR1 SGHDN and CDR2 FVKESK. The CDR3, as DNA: TGTGCCGGCAGCCGCCCGGGGAACACAGATACGCAGTATTTT. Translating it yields CAGSRPGNTDTQYF.

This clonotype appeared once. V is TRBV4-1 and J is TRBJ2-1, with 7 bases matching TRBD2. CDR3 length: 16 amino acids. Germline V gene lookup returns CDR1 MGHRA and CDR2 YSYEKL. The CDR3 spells CLSSQELAPSYNEQFF. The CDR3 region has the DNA TGCCTCAGCAGCCAAGAACTAGCGCCCTCCTACAATGAGCAGTTCTTC.